Presented here are 32 T cell receptor beta chains from one specimen sequenced in a study of CD8+ T cells in alopecia areata. Treatment given: oral pan-JAK inhibitor, 5-10 mg twice daily. Investigators isolated RNA and reverse transcribed it into cDNA to act as the sequencing template. This table comes from immunoSEQ multiplex PCR, and its TCRdb copy is limited to in-frame clones, with some not included. The data contain 150,000 to 200,000 clones, about two thirds of them singletons. This material consisted of CD4+ T cells sorted from blood, taken at week 4, from a patient treated with tofacitinib. These receptors were taken from a human donor with alopecia areata.

The rearrangement joins TRBV29-1 to TRBJ2-7, with a tentative D call TRBD1 (6 bases). The length of the CDR3 is 13 residues. The germline gives CDR1 SQVTM, CDR2 ANQGSEA. V dropped 4 bases and J dropped 3 bases, with 13 bases sitting between them. CDR3 amino acids: CSVGVDSHYEQYF. The CDR3 bases are TGCAGCGTTGGTGTGGACAGTCACTACGAGCAGTACTTC.

This chain uses TRBV29-1 with TRBJ1-6, with D unresolved. Germline lookup yields CDR1 SQVTM and CDR2 ANQGSEA. This CDR3 spans 14 amino acids. V was shortened by 6 bases and J by 1 base, with 10 bases between the two germline ends. CDR3 loop: CSVRIESYNSPLHF. CDR3 in DNA: TGCAGCGTGAGGATTGAGTCCTATAATTCACCCCTCCACTTT.

There are a few counts of this clone. The gene calls are TRBV2 and TRBJ1-5; 10 positions match TRBD1. The CDR3 loop spans 15 amino acids. J lost 6 bases, V lost 1 base, and 3 bases had no gene match. CDR1 SNHLY and CDR2 FYNNEI come from the germline V gene. The CDR3 reads CASSEGGQGSQPQHF. The CDR3 coding sequence is TGTGCCAGCAGTGAAGGGGGACAGGGGAGTCAGCCCCAGCATTTT.

The J gene is TRBJ2-4, the V gene TRBV30; TRBD1 is a possible D gene (5 bases). The V and J ends lost 1 base and 4 bases respectively, with 8 bases between them. The germline gives CDR1 GTSNPN, CDR2 SVGIG (reference sequence). The CDR3 consists of 13 residues. CDR3 in DNA: TGTGCCTGGAGTGGACAGAGTAAAAACATTCAGTACTTC. It encodes CAWSGQSKNIQYF.

The CDR3 loop reads CAWRGDYGYTF. The CDR3 nucleotides are TGTGCCTGGAGAGGAGACTATGGCTACACCTTC. The chain carries TRBV30 and TRBJ1-2; unclear D gene. The germline V gene has CDR1 GTSNPN and CDR2 SVGIG (reference sequence). V was trimmed by 3 bases and J by 3 bases, leaving 5 bases between them. The CDR3 length is 11 residues.

This clone was recorded only once. The CDR3, as DNA: TGTGCCAGCAGCCTGCGGGGGGAAGGTCGCAATGAGCAGTTCTTC. Translated: CASSLRGEGRNEQFF. The gene calls are TRBV5-6 and TRBJ2-1; 8 positions match TRBD2. Per germline, CDR1 SGHDT and CDR2 YYEEEE. Unmatched junction bases numbered 9, after V lost 4 bases and J lost 6 bases. The CDR3 runs 15 residues.

The rearrangement uses TRBV25-1 and TRBJ1-6, with 7 bases that match TRBD1. The CDR3 consists of 15 residues. Germline CDR1 and CDR2: MGHDK and SYGVNS. V was pared by 3 bases and J by 6 bases, with 5 bases of the junction left unmatched. DNA for the CDR3: TGTGCCAGCAGTGAGCCCCGACAGGGTAATTCACCCCTCCACTTT. It translates to CASSEPRQGNSPLHF.

The chain employs TRBV30 and TRBJ2-7; 10 nucleotides agree with TRBD2. The CDR3 loop spans 13 amino acids. Germline-derived CDR1 and CDR2 are GTSNPN and SVGIG (reference sequence). Trimming took 5 bases from V and 5 from J; bases not matched to a gene: 6. The CDR3 nucleotides are TGTGCCTGGGCCGGGACTAGCGTAAACGAGCAGTACTTC. Residues: CAWAGTSVNEQYF.

The J gene is TRBJ1-1, the V gene TRBV4-1; 7 nucleotides agree with TRBD1. This CDR3 has 16 amino acids. Germline V gene sequence: CDR1 MGHRA, CDR2 YSYEKL. The J segment lost 7 bases and the V segment lost 1 base, leaving 12 bases of the junction unmatched. CDR3 protein: CASSQAGTVKFGEAFF. CDR3 bases: TGCGCCAGCAGCCAAGCCGGGACAGTTAAATTTGGTGAAGCTTTCTTT.

The chain employs TRBV25-1 and TRBJ2-7; TRBD2 is a possible D gene (6 bases). This CDR3 spans 14 amino acids. Germline V CDR1 and CDR2: MGHDK, SYGVNS. V was cut by 1 base and J by 2 bases, with 9 bases left in between. The CDR3 loop is CASSELWGAYEQYF. The CDR3 bases are TGTGCCAGCAGTGAATTATGGGGGGCCTACGAGCAGTACTTC.

This chain connects TRBV29-1 to TRBJ1-2, with 7 bases identical to TRBD1. The CDR3 is 14 residues long. The V and J ends lost 7 bases and 0 bases, in that order; junction bases with no gene match: 8. The germline CDR1 and CDR2 sequences are SQVTM and ANQGSEA. The CDR3 spells CSAAGGEANYGYTF. In DNA form, the CDR3 reads TGCAGCGCTGCAGGGGGTGAGGCTAACTATGGCTACACCTTC.

The V and J genes are TRBV13 and TRBJ2-5; 15 bases match TRBD2. Germline assignment: CDR1 PRHDT and CDR2 FYEKMQ (reference sequence). V lost 0 bases, J lost 7 bases, and 18 bases stayed unmatched. The CDR3 sequence is 21 residues long. The DNA for the CDR3 is TGTGCCAGCAGCTTAGGCATCACGTTCCGGACTAGCGGGGGGGCCGTTGGGACCCAGTACTTC. Translated: CASSLGITFRTSGGAVGTQYF.

In the case of this clone: This specimen includes other DNA sequences encoding the same CDR3. The rearrangement links TRBV29-1 to TRBJ1-1; D remains ambiguous. This CDR3 comprises 11 residues. Trimming took off 4 bases at V and 1 base at J, with 4 bases between the two ends. Germline lookup yields CDR1 SQVTM and CDR2 ANQGSEA. The CDR3 coding sequence is TGCAGCGTTGGAGAGAACACTGAAGCTTTCTTT. This gives the protein CSVGENTEAFF.

V usage is TRBV10-3 and J usage is TRBJ1-1; 12 bases are shared with TRBD1. The CDR3 extends over 16 amino acids. Per the germline V gene, CDR1 is ENHRY and CDR2 is SYGVKD. V trimming: 3 bases; J trimming: 6 bases; junction bases outside the gene matches: 8. Written as DNA, the CDR3 is TGTGCCATCAGTGACCCCGGGACAGGGGGCCGCGCTGAAGCTTTCTTT. It codes for CAISDPGTGGRAEAFF.

This clone was recorded once. V gene TRBV7-9 combines with J gene TRBJ1-1; TRBD1 matches at 7 bases. Trimming cost V 6 bases and J 1 base; bases outside gene matches: 8. The CDR3 length is 15 residues. Germline V gene data show CDR1 as SEHNR and CDR2 as FQNEAQ (reference sequence). For the CDR3, the DNA is TGTGCCAGCAGTAAGGGGGCTGGGGGGAACACTGAAGCTTTCTTT. Protein product: CASSKGAGGNTEAFF.

This clone has a count of ten or more. The CDR3 reads CASSPPGPSPLHF. CDR3 in DNA: TGCGCCAGCAGCCCGCCGGGACCTTCACCCCTCCACTTT. This chain connects TRBV5-1 to TRBJ1-6, with D tentatively TRBD1 (5 bases). CDR3 length equals 13 residues. The V gene lost 4 bases and the J gene lost 9 bases, with 11 bases spanning the gap. CDR1 and CDR2 from the germline V gene are SGHRS and YFSETQ.

J is TRBJ2-1 and V is TRBV5-1; D unclear. Trimming removed 0 bases at V and 12 bases at J, with 13 bases between. CDR1 SGHRS and CDR2 YFSETQ come from the germline V gene. The CDR3 length is 13 residues. CDR3 DNA: TGCGCCAGCAGCTTGGACCTATCTACCGGGCAGTTCTTC. Residues: CASSLDLSTGQFF.

The rearrangement links TRBV6-5 to TRBJ1-1, with 8 bases fitting TRBD1. The V segment lost 6 bases and the J segment 3 bases; nucleotides outside the gene matches: 3. Germline values: CDR1 MNHEY, CDR2 SVGAGI. The CDR3 runs 13 residues. DNA of the CDR3: TGTGCCAGCAGGGAACAGGGGGACACTGAAGCTTTCTTT. This gives the protein CASREQGDTEAFF.

Worth noting for this clone: Other DNA sequences from this sample encode an identical CDR3 as well. The chain recombines TRBV18 with TRBJ1-5, with D perhaps matching TRBD1 (5 bases). The CDR3 contains 14 residues. Trimming removed 3 bases from V and 4 bases from J, with 10 bases in between. From germline, CDR1 is KGHSH and CDR2 LQKENI. Written as DNA, the CDR3 is TGTGCCAGCTCACCGGGTGGGGGGAATCAGCCCCAGCATTTT. This translates into CASSPGGGNQPQHF.

This clone was found a few times. The chain combines TRBV14 with TRBJ1-6; no reliable D call. Trimming shortened V by 3 bases and J by 3 bases, and 9 bases separated the two germline ends. Germline CDR1 reads SGHDN; CDR2 reads FVKESK. CDR3 length: 15 amino acids. The DNA of the CDR3 is TGTGCCAGCAGCCAGTACGAATACTATAATTCACCCCTCCACTTT. This sequence encodes CASSQYEYYNSPLHF.

This rearrangement joins TRBV10-3 to TRBJ1-2, with D unresolved. CDR1 is ENHRY and CDR2 is SYGVKD in the germline V gene. The V gene lost 10 bases and the J gene lost 2 bases, with 11 bases spanning the gap. CDR3 length: 12 residues. CDR3 coding DNA: TGTGCCAGCTCAGTCTCCAACTATGGCTACACCTTC. Encoded protein: CASSVSNYGYTF.

The genes are TRBV27 and TRBJ1-2; 9 bases fit TRBD1. V was pared by 6 bases and J by 3 bases, with 2 bases of the junction left unmatched. The germline CDR1 and CDR2 sequences are MNHEY and SMNVEV (reference sequence). The CDR3 loop spans 13 amino acids. DNA for the CDR3: TGTGCCAGCAGACGGACAGGGGACTATGGCTACACCTTC. It translates to CASRRTGDYGYTF.

As for this clone: This specimen includes other DNA sequences encoding the same CDR3. This sequence joins TRBV7-9 and TRBJ1-5; D ambiguous. V lost 0 bases and J lost 0, with 6 bases in between. This CDR3 region has 15 residues. CDR1 and CDR2 (germline): SEHNR, FQNEAQ (reference sequence). CDR3 coding DNA: TGTGCCAGCAGCTTAGCGCGGGATAGCAATCAGCCCCAGCATTTT. It encodes CASSLARDSNQPQHF.

This clone was detected only a few times. The chain uses TRBV30 and TRBJ1-1; 8 bases map to TRBD1. V lost 3 bases and J lost 0; bases outside the gene matches: 12. The CDR3 is 17 amino acids. CDR1 is GTSNPN and CDR2 is SVGIG in the germline V gene (reference sequence). DNA for the CDR3: TGTGCCTGGAGACCCGGGACAGGCCACCGAATGAACACTGAAGCTTTCTTT. Its protein product is CAWRPGTGHRMNTEAFF.

In this sample, this clone turned up a few times. V and J are TRBV11-2 and TRBJ2-3; maybe TRBD2 (6 bases). V gave up 5 bases and J gave up 6 bases, with 15 bases separating them. The CDR3 sequence is 14 residues long. CDR1 is SGHAT and CDR2 is FQNNGV in the germline V gene. The CDR3 here is CASSLMRGSDTQYF. CDR3 bases: TGTGCCAGCAGCCTGATGCGGGGCTCGGATACGCAGTATTTT.

V usage is TRBV10-3 and J usage is TRBJ2-2, with D unresolved. Per germline, CDR1 ENHRY and CDR2 SYGVKD. V lost 4 bases, J lost 1 base, and 7 bases lay in between. This CDR3 has 14 amino acids. CDR3 sequence reads: CAISGAVNTGELFF. In DNA form, the CDR3 reads TGTGCCATCAGTGGAGCAGTGAACACCGGGGAGCTGTTTTTT.

The chain combines TRBV30 with TRBJ1-2, with D unclear. Trimming left V 2 bases short and J 7 bases short, with 14 bases between. CDR1 is GTSNPN and CDR2 is SVGIG in the germline V gene (reference sequence). The CDR3 is made up of 13 amino acids. The CDR3 protein is CAWSLGFSSGYTF. CDR3 nucleotides: TGTGCCTGGAGTCTAGGCTTCTCCTCTGGCTACACCTTC.

The rearrangement uses TRBV19 and TRBJ2-7; D possibly corresponds to TRBD1 (6 bases). This CDR3 is 14 amino acids long. V lost 8 bases and J lost 3, with 17 bases in between. From germline, CDR1 is LNHDA and CDR2 SQIVND (reference sequence). The DNA of the CDR3 is TGTGCCAGTTCTAGGGGCCTAGGGGGCTACGAGCAGTACTTC. It is translated as CASSRGLGGYEQYF. Together with reference TRBV19 and TRBJ2-7, the CDR3 gives the full variable domain: DGGITQSPKYLFRKEGQNVTLSCEQNLNHDAMYWYRQDPGQGLRLIYYSQIVNDFQKGDIAEGYSVSREKKESFPLTVTSAQKNPTAFYLCASSRGLGGYEQYFGPGTRLTVT.

Written as DNA, the CDR3 is TGTGCCAGCAGACCGGGACAGGCGTACAATGAGCAGTTCTTC. Protein sequence: CASRPGQAYNEQFF. The chain couples TRBV6-1 to TRBJ2-1, with 8 bases that match TRBD1. The CDR3 loop spans 14 amino acids. V lost 6 bases, J lost 4 bases, and 5 bases stayed unmatched. Germline loops: CDR1 MNHNS, CDR2 SASEGT.

This clone has more than one count but fewer than ten. The chain couples TRBV30 to TRBJ1-1; no clear D gene. V lost 4 bases, J lost 1 base, and 16 bases lay in between. Looked up from germline, CDR1 is GTSNPN and CDR2 is SVGIG (reference sequence). The CDR3 is 15 amino acids. The CDR3: CAWTPLAEANTEAFF. CDR3 DNA sequence: TGTGCCTGGACCCCCCTCGCGGAGGCGAACACTGAAGCTTTCTTT.

The CDR3: CASSLVWEGSYNSPLHF. The CDR3 bases are TGTGCCAGCAGCTTGGTTTGGGAAGGATCCTATAATTCACCCCTCCACTTT. This chain uses TRBV5-4 with TRBJ1-6; D unclear. Germline CDR1 SGHNT, CDR2 YYREEE (reference sequence). V lost 0 bases and J lost 1, with 11 bases in between. The CDR3 has 17 amino acids.

V gene TRBV29-1 combines with J gene TRBJ2-1; possibly TRBD1 or TRBD2 for D (5 bases each). Germline values: CDR1 SQVTM, CDR2 ANQGSEA. V lost 6 bases to trimming and J lost 0 bases, with 18 bases between them. The CDR3 has 16 residues. CDR3 sequence reads: CSVGPLAGASYNEQFF. CDR3 sequence (DNA): TGCAGCGTAGGCCCACTGGCCGGGGCCTCCTACAATGAGCAGTTCTTC.